Below are 21 T cell receptor beta chains sequenced from a single sample in a study of blood T cells in healthy people across ages. Combining a sample-barcoded 5' primer with a J-beta primer mix, a second PCR ran for about 7 to 11 cycles. In TCRdb, the 5' RACE reads were re-called with MiXCR into one record per CDR3 protein. This table holds 850,000 to 1,100,000 distinct CDR3 sequences, 35% to 40% found once. The sequenced material came from blood. Receptors originate from a man between 18 and 29 years old in good health.

The V and J genes are TRBV21-1 and TRBJ2-3; the D segment call TRBD1 is taken from the table without a DNA check. TRBV21-1 is a pseudogene. The CDR3 contains 15 residues. CDR3 in amino acids: CASSDRELVTDTQYF. DNA of the CDR3: TGTGCCAGCAGCGACAGGGAACTAGTCACAGATACGCAGTATTTT.

The chain couples TRBV10-3 to TRBJ2-3; 12 bases align to TRBD2. Trimming cost V 6 bases and J 0 bases; bases outside gene matches: 4. Germline values: CDR1 ENHRY, CDR2 SYGVKD. The CDR3 extends over 16 amino acids. DNA for the CDR3: TGTGCCATCAGCGGGACTAGCGGGCTTAGCACAGATACGCAGTATTTT. This sequence encodes CAISGTSGLSTDTQYF.

The chain recombines TRBV7-2 with TRBJ1-4; D might be TRBD1 (6 bases). V dropped 5 bases and J dropped 8 bases, with 15 bases sitting between them. In germline, CDR1 is SGHTA, CDR2 FQGNSA. This CDR3 spans 14 amino acids. The CDR3 protein is CASSEDRNDEKLFF. In nucleotides, the CDR3 is TGTGCCAGCAGCGAAGACAGGAATGACGAAAAACTGTTTTTT.

The chain joins TRBV10-3 to TRBJ2-5; TRBD2 aligns across 7 bases. Germline CDR1 reads ENHRY; CDR2 reads SYGVKD. The junction had 5 bases not matched to a gene; V was cut back by 6 bases and J by 1 base. The CDR3 runs to 14 residues. The CDR3 here is CAISEGGIQETQYF. Written as DNA, the CDR3 is TGTGCCATCAGCGAGGGAGGGATCCAAGAGACCCAGTACTTC.

The V call is TRBV12-3 or TRBV12-4, the J call TRBJ2-1; D unclear. Trimming pared 5 bases from V and 4 bases from J, leaving 9 bases between. The CDR3 contains 13 residues. CDR3: CASSTRLYNEQFF. The CDR3 coding sequence is TGTGCCAGCAGTACAAGACTTTACAATGAGCAGTTCTTC.

The rearrangement joins TRBV7-2 to TRBJ1-1; a possible D gene is TRBD1 (5 bases). Per the germline V gene, CDR1 is SGHTA and CDR2 is FQGNSA. This CDR3 has 15 amino acids. Deletions cut 1 base from V and 4 bases from J, with 13 bases between. The CDR3 DNA reads TGTGCCAGCAGCTTAGAGGCAGGGCGGGGCACTGAAGCTTTCTTT. Protein sequence: CASSLEAGRGTEAFF. The complete variable domain, with remaining parts taken from reference TRBV7-2 and TRBJ1-1, reads GAGVSQSPSNKVTEKGKDVELRCDPISGHTALYWYRQSLGQGLEFLIYFQGNSAPDKSGLPSDRFSAERTGGSVSTLTIQRTQQEDSAVYLCASSLEAGRGTEAFFGQGTRLTVV.

This clonotype occurred a few times. The rearrangement uses TRBV27 and TRBJ1-1; D unresolved. Trimming shortened V by 5 bases and J by 2 bases, and 15 bases separated the two germline ends. The CDR3 is 15 amino acids. Germline CDR1 is MNHEY and CDR2 is SMNVEV (reference sequence). CDR3 protein: CASSTYRRANTEAFF. The CDR3 DNA sequence: TGTGCCAGCAGTACGTACAGAAGAGCAAACACTGAAGCTTTCTTT.

The rearrangement uses TRBV4-2 and TRBJ1-6; D is undetermined. Trimming pared 4 bases from V and 8 bases from J, leaving 15 bases between. Per the germline V gene, CDR1 is LGHNA and CDR2 is YNFKEQ. The length of the CDR3 is 15 residues. The DNA of the CDR3 is TGTGCCAGCAGCCGAAAGGACGGACCGGATTCACCCCTCCACTTT. Translated: CASSRKDGPDSPLHF.

This clonotype has a handful of counts. The chain carries TRBV12-3 or TRBV12-4 and TRBJ2-1; no clear D. This CDR3 has 15 amino acids. The V end lost 6 bases, the J end lost 0 bases, and 12 bases lay between the germline ends. This CDR3 reads CASSSAYGSYNEQFF. As DNA, the CDR3 is TGTGCCAGCAGCTCCGCATATGGCTCCTACAATGAGCAGTTCTTC.

Turning to this clonotype: One end of the junction does not line up with germline, which may come from a read error. This chain connects TRBV7-2 to TRBJ1-1; unclear D gene. Germline lookup yields CDR1 SGHTA and CDR2 FQGNSA. CDR3 length equals 18 residues. CDR3 protein: CASSLMLDGRLMNTEAFF. The CDR3 DNA is TGTGCCAGCAGCTTAATGTTGGATGGCAGATTAATGAACACTGAAGCCTTCTTT.

The sample holds many counts of this clonotype. V is TRBV20-1 and J is TRBJ1-1; D may be TRBD1 (5 bases). Trimming cost V 0 bases and J 5 bases, with 19 bases left between them. The germline CDR1 and CDR2 sequences are DFQATT and SNEGSKA (reference sequence). This CDR3 contains 16 residues. CDR3 in amino acids: CSARDLRGEEVTEAFF. In DNA, the CDR3 is TGCAGTGCTAGAGATCTAAGGGGCGAGGAGGTTACTGAAGCTTTCTTT.

This chain uses TRBV20-1 with TRBJ1-5; D is possibly TRBD1 (5 bases). Germline CDR1 is DFQATT and CDR2 is SNEGSKA (reference sequence). Between the trimmed V and J ends, which lost 1 base and 6 bases, there was a span of 22 bases. The CDR3 consists of 17 residues. The DNA for the CDR3 is TGCAGTGCTAGAGGCTACGAGGGGATTTTGGCAACTCAGCCCCAGCATTTT. This codes for CSARGYEGILATQPQHF.

This clonotype was counted many times. The genes are TRBV20-1 and TRBJ2-3, with 9 bases fitting TRBD2. The CDR3 is 15 amino acids. From germline, CDR1 is DFQATT and CDR2 SNEGSKA (reference sequence). V lost 0 bases to trimming and J lost 1 base; unmatched junction nucleotides: 2. The DNA for the CDR3 is TGCAGTGCTAGAGATCGGACTAGCGGCACAGATACGCAGTATTTT. Protein sequence: CSARDRTSGTDTQYF.

The chain has TRBV9 and TRBJ2-3, with D perhaps being TRBD1 or TRBD2 (6 bases each). The V end was cut by 4 bases, the J end by 2 bases, with 14 bases between. The CDR3 runs to 15 residues. Germline loops: CDR1 SGDLS, CDR2 YYNGEE. CDR3 sequence (DNA): TGTGCCAGCAGCTTTGGGGGGCATCACACAGATACGCAGTATTTT. Protein: CASSFGGHHTDTQYF. Complete variable domain (other parts from reference TRBV9 and TRBJ2-3): DSGVTQTPKHLITATGQRVTLRCSPRSGDLSVYWYQQSLDQGLQFLIQYYNGEERAKGNILERFSAQQFPDLHSELNLSSLELGDSALYFCASSFGGHHTDTQYFGPGTRLTVL.

This clonotype was detected only a few times. This sequence joins TRBV7-9 and TRBJ1-1, with a tentative D call TRBD1 (6 bases). There are 14 residues in the CDR3. Germline CDR1 reads SEHNR; CDR2 reads FQNEAQ (reference sequence). V was shortened by 6 bases and J by 1 base, with 12 bases between the two germline ends. This CDR3 reads CASRWGQTNTEAFF. The CDR3 bases are TGTGCCAGCAGATGGGGGCAGACGAACACTGAAGCTTTCTTT.

This clonotype has just one count. V and J are TRBV7-9 and TRBJ1-2; D gene uncertain. The V end was cut by 8 bases, the J end by 2 bases, with 9 bases between. The germline V gene encodes CDR1 SEHNR and CDR2 FQNEAQ (reference sequence). The CDR3 consists of 12 residues. CDR3 region: CASDSPNYGYTF. As DNA, the CDR3 is TGTGCCAGCGATAGCCCCAACTATGGCTACACCTTC.

This clonotype was counted between two and nine times. The chain combines TRBV27 with TRBJ2-5; TRBD2 is a possible D gene (5 bases). There are 15 residues in the CDR3. The ends were cut back, 2 bases at V and 4 bases at J, with 14 bases in the middle. CDR1 and CDR2 (germline): MNHEY, SMNVEV (reference sequence). The CDR3 DNA reads TGTGCCAGCAGTTTAAGGAGGAAACTTGGAGAGACCCAGTACTTC. It yields the protein CASSLRRKLGETQYF.

This sequence joins TRBV20-1 and TRBJ1-2; weak D call: TRBD1 (5 bases). Between the trimmed V and J ends, which lost 5 bases and 4 bases, there was a span of 17 bases. CDR3 length: 14 residues. CDR1 and CDR2 from the germline V gene are DFQATT and SNEGSKA (reference sequence). The CDR3 DNA is TGCAGTGCTGACCCGGCTAGGGGTGGCTATGGCTACACCTTC. Translated: CSADPARGGYGYTF.

V usage is TRBV9 and J usage is TRBJ1-2; TRBD1 is a possible D gene (6 bases). The CDR3 contains 13 residues. With 4 bases removed from V and 7 bases from J, the gap between germline ends came to 14 bases. The germline V gene encodes CDR1 SGDLS and CDR2 YYNGEE. CDR3 bases: TGTGCCAGCAGCATCGCCGGGGGCGGTGGCTACACCTTC. Translated, it gives CASSIAGGGGYTF.

This clonotype was observed many times. V gene TRBV5-4 combines with J gene TRBJ1-2; no firm D call. CDR3 length: 15 amino acids. The germline V gene has CDR1 SGHNT and CDR2 YYREEE (reference sequence). V was pared by 4 bases and J by 3 bases, with 16 bases between. The CDR3 region has the DNA TGTGCCAGCAGCCCTACGGTGGAAGCTCACTATGGCTACACCTTC. Its protein product is CASSPTVEAHYGYTF.

The rearrangement links TRBV4-3 to TRBJ1-1; D is unclear. Germline-derived CDR1 and CDR2 are LGHNA and YSLEER. V was clipped by 6 bases and J by 0 bases, with 8 bases between them. The CDR3 length is 13 residues. CDR3 protein: CASRDNMNTEAFF. The CDR3 coding sequence is TGCGCCAGCAGGGATAACATGAACACTGAAGCTTTCTTT.